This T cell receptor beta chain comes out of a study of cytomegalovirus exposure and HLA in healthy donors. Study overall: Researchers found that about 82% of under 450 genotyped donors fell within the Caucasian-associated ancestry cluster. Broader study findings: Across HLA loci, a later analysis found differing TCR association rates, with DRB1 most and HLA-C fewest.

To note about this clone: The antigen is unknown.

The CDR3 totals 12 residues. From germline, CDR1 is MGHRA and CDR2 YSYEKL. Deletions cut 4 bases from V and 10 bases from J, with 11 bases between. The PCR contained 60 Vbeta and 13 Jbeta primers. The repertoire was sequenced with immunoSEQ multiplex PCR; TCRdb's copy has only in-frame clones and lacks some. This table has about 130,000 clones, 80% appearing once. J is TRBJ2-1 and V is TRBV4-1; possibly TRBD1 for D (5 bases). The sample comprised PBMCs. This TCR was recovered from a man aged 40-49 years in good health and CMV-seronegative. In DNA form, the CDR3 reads TGCGCCAGCAGCCCCAGGGATGGGGAGCAGTTCTTC. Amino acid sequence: CASSPRDGEQFF.